This T cell receptor beta chain was identified during a study of OX40 agonist ivuxolimab in advanced cancers. Concerning this clone: Its antigen remains unidentified.

Study-wide results and caveats: More expanded clones were found, on average, in CD8+ than in CD4+ T cells. People who partly responded at 0.1-3.0 mg/kg had some of the least clonal expansion seen. By week 6 at 0.1 to 3.0 mg/kg, blood CD4+ and CD8+ T cells had expanded clonally.

Patients with autoimmune history or systemic immunosuppression were excluded. TCRdb keeps only in-frame clones here, not all; method: immunoSEQ multiplex PCR. In the table there are 70,000 or so clones, 85% to 90% of which are singletons. CDR1 SGHTA and CDR2 FQGTGA come from the germline V gene. The V gene lost 5 bases and the J gene lost 3 bases, with 8 bases spanning the gap. This CDR3 spans 12 amino acids. This receptor was taken from an adult with an advanced solid tumor such as melanoma, head and neck, liver or kidney cancer. This sample comprised CD4+ or CD8+ T cells sorted from blood, obtained in a trial of the OX40 agonist ivuxolimab. This chain connects TRBV7-3 to TRBJ2-7, with D unresolved. CDR3 protein: CASSRNNYEQYF. The DNA for the CDR3 is TGTGCCAGCAGCCGAAACAACTACGAGCAGTACTTC. Drawing the rest from reference TRBV7-3 and TRBJ2-7, the complete variable domain is GAGVSQTPSNKVTEKGKYVELRCDPISGHTALYWYRQSLGQGPEFLIYFQGTGAADDSGLPNDRFFAVRPEGSVSTLKIQRTERGDSAVYLCASSRNNYEQYFGPGTRLTVT.